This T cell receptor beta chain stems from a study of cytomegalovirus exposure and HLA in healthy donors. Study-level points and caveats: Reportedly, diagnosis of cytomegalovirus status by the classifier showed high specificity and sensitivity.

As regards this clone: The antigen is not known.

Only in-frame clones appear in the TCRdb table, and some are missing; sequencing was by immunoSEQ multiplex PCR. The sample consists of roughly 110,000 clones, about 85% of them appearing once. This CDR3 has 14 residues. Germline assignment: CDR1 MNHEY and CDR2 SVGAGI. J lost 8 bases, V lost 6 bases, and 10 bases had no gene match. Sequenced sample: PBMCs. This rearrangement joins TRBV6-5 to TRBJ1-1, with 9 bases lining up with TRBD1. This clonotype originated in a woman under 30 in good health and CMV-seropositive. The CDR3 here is CASSSTGGGEEAFF. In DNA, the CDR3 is TGTGCCAGCAGCTCAACAGGGGGCGGGGAAGAAGCTTTCTTT.